These 20 T cell receptor beta chains came from one sample sequenced in a study of T-cell memory formation after mild COVID-19. One entry per CDR3 protein results from TCRdb running MiXCR on the 5' RACE reads. The table lists more than 350,000 distinct CDR3 sequences, about 21% of them singletons. Sequencing was done on a sample of PBMCs or a T cell subset sorted from them (not recorded which). The receptors shown here come from an adult woman who had mild COVID-19 (a few samples of this study predate the infection). Cell type and time point are not known.

The chain is built from TRBV24-1 and TRBJ2-5; D may be TRBD1 or TRBD2 (5 bases each). CDR3 length equals 15 residues. Trimming took off 1 base at V and 1 base at J, with 9 bases between the two ends. Germline CDR1 KGHDR, CDR2 SFDVKD. CDR3 protein: CATSDFGDLQETQYF. CDR3 coding DNA: TGTGCCACCAGTGATTTCGGGGACCTCCAAGAGACCCAGTACTTC.

The chain combines TRBV29-1 with TRBJ2-7, with D possibly matching TRBD1 (6 bases). Germline-derived CDR1 and CDR2 are SQVTM and ANQGSEA. The CDR3 runs 11 residues. Trimming pared 4 bases from V and 4 bases from J, leaving 8 bases between. CDR3 in amino acids: CSVATGYEQYF. As DNA, the CDR3 is TGCAGCGTTGCAACAGGGTACGAGCAGTACTTC.

This clonotype was detected only a few times. The chain combines TRBV18 with TRBJ2-7, with TRBD1 matching over 8 bases. The CDR3 loop spans 15 amino acids. With V trimmed by 1 base and J by 3 bases, 5 bases remained unmatched. CDR1 and CDR2 (germline): KGHSH, LQKENI. This CDR3 is CASSPLGTGLYEQYF. CDR3 bases: TGTGCCAGCTCACCACTTGGGACAGGACTCTACGAGCAGTACTTC.

This clonotype showed up just once. The rearrangement links TRBV9 to TRBJ2-6; 7 nucleotides align to TRBD2. Trimming took 4 bases from V and 0 from J; bases not matched to a gene: 1. The CDR3 covers 15 residues. Germline CDR1 and CDR2: SGDLS and YYNGEE. CDR3 sequence: CASSRGDSGANVLTF. For the CDR3, the DNA is TGTGCCAGCAGCCGGGGGGACTCTGGGGCCAACGTCCTGACTTTC.

The chain recombines TRBV24-1 with TRBJ2-3; 9 nucleotides align to TRBD2. Losses at the gene ends were 4 bases for V and 0 bases for J; bases not matched to a gene: 4. This CDR3 region has 16 residues. In germline, CDR1 is KGHDR, CDR2 SFDVKD. The CDR3 spells CATSELAGTSTDTQYF. CDR3 nucleotide sequence: TGTGCCACCAGTGAACTAGCGGGCACTAGCACAGATACGCAGTATTTT.

In this sample, this clonotype turned up many times. This chain uses TRBV12-3 or TRBV12-4 with TRBJ1-5, with D uncertain. This CDR3 region has 12 residues. The germline V and J ends were trimmed by 6 bases and 4 bases, with 7 bases remaining between them. The CDR3 protein is CASSFSNQPQHF. CDR3 DNA sequence: TGTGCCAGCAGCTTTTCAAATCAGCCCCAGCATTTT.

This clonotype was found a few times. The rearrangement joins TRBV11-2 to TRBJ1-3; D not certain. Germline CDR1 SGHAT, CDR2 FQNNGV. This CDR3 is built from 14 residues. The V end was cut by 8 bases, the J end by 2 bases, with 13 bases between. The CDR3 coding sequence is TGTGCCAGCCGAAGAACGGAGGCTGGAAACACCATATATTTT. Its protein product is CASRRTEAGNTIYF. Variable domain in full (rest from reference TRBV11-2 and TRBJ1-3): EAGVAQSPRYKIIEKRQSVAFWCNPISGHATLYWYQQILGQGPKLLIQFQNNGVVDDSQLPKDRFSAERLKGVDSTLKIQPAKLEDSAVYLCASRRTEAGNTIYFGEGSWLTVV.

This clonotype was seen a few times. This chain joins TRBV5-1 and TRBJ2-5; 12 nucleotides align to TRBD2. J lost 2 bases, V lost 2 bases, and 10 bases had no gene match. CDR3 size: 18 residues. Germline V gene lookup returns CDR1 SGHRS and CDR2 YFSETQ. DNA of the CDR3: TGCGCCAGCAGCTTCGGACTAGCGGGAAGAGGGCCACAAGAGACCCAGTACTTC. Its protein product is CASSFGLAGRGPQETQYF.

This chain joins TRBV7-2 and TRBJ2-7; 8 bases match TRBD2. Germline values: CDR1 SGHTA, CDR2 FQGNSA. The CDR3 runs to 15 residues. The ends lost 5 bases at V and 6 bases at J; junction bases unmatched: 12. The CDR3 reads CASSLPGLVRSEQYF. Here the CDR3 DNA reads TGTGCCAGCAGCCTCCCGGGACTAGTTAGATCCGAGCAGTACTTC. Based on the CDR3 plus reference TRBV7-2 and TRBJ2-7, the full variable domain is GAGVSQSPSNKVTEKGKDVELRCDPISGHTALYWYRQSLGQGLEFLIYFQGNSAPDKSGLPSDRFSAERTGGSVSTLTIQRTQQEDSAVYLCASSLPGLVRSEQYFGPGTRLTVT.

V and J are TRBV15 and TRBJ2-1; no clear D gene. V dropped 0 bases and J dropped 5 bases, with 8 bases sitting between them. CDR3 length equals 14 residues. Germline loops: CDR1 LNHNV, CDR2 YYDKDF (reference sequence). The CDR3 loop reads CATSRDVRNNEQFF. DNA for the CDR3: TGTGCCACCAGCAGAGATGTCCGCAACAATGAGCAGTTCTTC.

Only one count was recorded for this clonotype. This chain links TRBV12-3 or TRBV12-4 with TRBJ1-4; D is perhaps TRBD1 (6 bases). V lost 6 bases and J 7 bases, leaving 18 bases between the germline ends. This CDR3 region has 15 residues. CDR3: CASSSHGGVSEKLFF. The CDR3 bases are TGTGCCAGCAGCTCACACGGGGGCGTGAGTGAAAAACTGTTTTTT.

The rearrangement links TRBV5-1 to TRBJ1-2; TRBD1 matches at 10 bases. The V gene's germline CDR1 is SGHRS and CDR2 YFSETQ. The junction had 11 bases not matched to a gene; V was cut back by 3 bases and J by 6 bases. CDR3 length: 16 residues. CDR3 bases: TGCGCCAGCAGCTCGGGACAGGGGACAACGTGGAATGGCTACACCTTC. It is translated as CASSSGQGTTWNGYTF. The whole variable domain, remainder taken from reference TRBV5-1 and TRBJ1-2, is KAGVTQTPRYLIKTRGQQVTLSCSPISGHRSVSWYQQTPGQGLQFLFEYFSETQRNKGNFPGRFSGRQFSNSRSEMNVSTLELGDSALYLCASSSGQGTTWNGYTFGSGTRLTVV.

For the CDR3, the DNA is TGTGCCAGCAGCCCATCGGTATGGTATGGCTACACCTTC. Residues: CASSPSVWYGYTF. This chain uses TRBV7-9 with TRBJ1-2, with D uncertain. Germline lookup yields CDR1 SEHNR and CDR2 FQNEAQ (reference sequence). The V end was cut by 5 bases, the J end by 5 bases, with 12 bases between. This CDR3 comprises 13 residues.

The table lists this clonotype with a few counts. The rearrangement joins TRBV18 to TRBJ2-1; unclear D gene. Trimming removed 0 bases from V and 4 bases from J, with 4 bases in between. The CDR3 contains 13 residues. CDR1 and CDR2 (germline): KGHSH, LQKENI. CDR3 sequence: CASSPPGYNEQFF. CDR3 bases: TGTGCCAGCTCACCACCGGGGTACAATGAGCAGTTCTTC.

The rearrangement links TRBV15 to TRBJ2-7; perhaps TRBD2 as D (7 bases). The CDR3 consists of 15 residues. Trimming pared 1 base from V and 4 bases from J, leaving 14 bases between. Germline values: CDR1 LNHNV, CDR2 YYDKDF (reference sequence). DNA of the CDR3: TGTGCCACCAGCAGAGGAACGAGCGGGACATACGAGCAGTACTTC. Protein product: CATSRGTSGTYEQYF.

This clonotype was seen more than once but under ten times. This chain connects TRBV20-1 to TRBJ1-4; D possibly corresponds to TRBD1 (6 bases). V lost 6 bases and J lost 7, with 18 bases in between. This CDR3 has 14 residues. Germline-derived CDR1 and CDR2 are DFQATT and SNEGSKA (reference sequence). The CDR3 sequence is CSAPDRREGEKLFF. The CDR3 coding sequence is TGCAGTGCACCAGACAGGAGGGAGGGTGAAAAACTGTTTTTT.

The chain links TRBV7-2 to TRBJ1-1; tentatively, D is TRBD1 (6 bases). Trimming stripped 5 bases from V and 5 bases from J, with 12 bases between. Germline loops: CDR1 SGHTA, CDR2 FQGNSA. The CDR3 totals 13 residues. CDR3 amino acids: CASSLTQGTEAFF. In nucleotides, the CDR3 is TGTGCCAGCAGCCTTACCCAGGGGACTGAAGCTTTCTTT.

Worth noting for this clonotype: At one boundary the junction diverges from the germline segment, which might be a read error. The chain combines TRBV5-4 with TRBJ2-3, with D possibly being TRBD2 (6 bases). Germline lookup yields CDR1 SGHNT and CDR2 YYREEE (reference sequence). The CDR3 runs to 12 residues. CDR3 DNA: TGTGCCAGCAGCTCGCGGGGCCCGGGACTGCGTTTT. It translates to CASSSRGPGLRF. The whole variable domain, filled in from reference TRBV5-4 and TRBJ2-3, reads ETGVTQSPTHLIKTRGQQVTLRCSSQSGHNTVSWYQQALGQGPQFIFQYYREEENGRGNFPPRFSGLQFPNYSSELNVNALELDDSALYLCASSSRGPGLRFGPGTRLTVL.

As concerns this clonotype: A single base separates this from a much larger clone, so it may be a read error. The genes are TRBV2 and TRBJ2-1; TRBD2 is a possible D gene (5 bases). CDR1 SNHLY and CDR2 FYNNEI come from the germline V gene. This CDR3 is 15 amino acids long. The V end was cut by 9 bases, the J end by 4 bases, with 19 bases between. The CDR3: CASSSETSSYNEQFF. For the CDR3, the DNA is TGTGCCAGTTCAAGTGAAACTAGTTCGTACAATGAGCAGTTCTTC.

This chain joins TRBV4-1 and TRBJ1-4, with D perhaps TRBD1 (5 bases). Germline loops: CDR1 MGHRA, CDR2 YSYEKL. The V end was cut by 5 bases, the J end by 6 bases, with 16 bases between. The length of the CDR3 is 15 residues. The CDR3 region is CASSIKTGWDEKLFF. The CDR3 nucleotides are TGCGCCAGCAGCATAAAAACAGGTTGGGATGAAAAACTGTTTTTT.